These 21 T cell receptor beta chains were sequenced from one sample in a study of blood T cell repertoires in COVID-19. Using immunoSEQ multiplex PCR, the repertoire was profiled, and TCRdb retains in-frame clones only, with some absent. The table lists 350,000 to 450,000 clones, around 91% of them singletons. Sequences were obtained from PBMCs or T cells enriched from blood (not recorded which). All receptors come from a man aged 30 to 39 who had recovered from COVID-19.

The CDR3 DNA reads TGTGCCAGCAGTAGATTGGACAGGGTGTCCTACGAGCAGTACTTC. This gives the protein CASSRLDRVSYEQYF. The chain is built from TRBV28 and TRBJ2-7; 8 bases fit TRBD1. In germline, CDR1 is MDHEN, CDR2 SYDVKM. Trimming removed 5 bases from V and 1 base from J; junction bases left unmatched: 7. The CDR3 loop spans 15 amino acids.

A few counts support this clone. The CDR3 coding sequence is TGTGCCATCGGGCGGGACTACTACGAGCAGTACTTC. This gives the protein CAIGRDYYEQYF. The genes are TRBV10-3 and TRBJ2-7, with 7 bases fitting TRBD2. The CDR3 has 12 amino acids. Germline CDR1 reads ENHRY; CDR2 reads SYGVKD. The V gene end was trimmed by 8 bases and the J gene end by 3 bases; junction bases not matched to a gene: 4.

V usage is TRBV10-2 and J usage is TRBJ2-3; D is unresolved. V lost 3 bases and J 0 bases, leaving 7 bases between the germline ends. Germline-derived CDR1 and CDR2 are WSHSY and SAAADI. CDR3 length equals 14 residues. CDR3 loop: CASSDVVSTDTQYF. The CDR3 region has the DNA TGCGCCAGCAGTGACGTAGTTAGCACAGATACGCAGTATTTT.

The J gene is TRBJ1-2, the V gene TRBV11-2, with a possible D match to TRBD1 (5 bases). This CDR3 comprises 14 residues. Germline CDR1 and CDR2: SGHAT and FQNNGV. Trimming stripped 5 bases from V and 2 bases from J, with 12 bases between. This chain's CDR3 is CASSGAGRNYGYTF. In DNA, the CDR3 is TGTGCCAGCAGCGGAGCGGGACGGAACTATGGCTACACCTTC.

Here the CDR3 DNA reads TGTGCCAGCAGCCCCCGTTTAGCGGGAGGGCCACACGAGCAGTACTTC. Translating gives CASSPRLAGGPHEQYF. V is TRBV9 and J is TRBJ2-7, with TRBD2 matching over 11 bases. Trimming cost V 4 bases and J 5 bases; bases outside gene matches: 11. The V gene's germline CDR1 is SGDLS and CDR2 YYNGEE. The CDR3 spans 16 residues.

This clone was seen a handful of times. The J gene is TRBJ2-3, the V gene TRBV10-3; D is unclear. The CDR3 length is 14 residues. With 4 bases removed from V and 0 bases from J, the gap between germline ends came to 8 bases. Germline V CDR1 and CDR2: ENHRY, SYGVKD. CDR3 nucleotide sequence: TGTGCCATCAGTGTTGAGACTAGCACAGATACGCAGTATTTT. It encodes CAISVETSTDTQYF.

The rearrangement links TRBV12-5 to TRBJ1-5, with 8 bases aligning to TRBD1. J lost 3 bases, V lost 0 bases, and 7 bases had no gene match. CDR1 LGHNT and CDR2 FRNRAP come from the germline V gene. The length of the CDR3 is 17 residues. This chain's CDR3 is CASGLVLQQGVNQPQHF. The CDR3 bases are TGTGCTAGTGGTTTGGTACTTCAACAGGGGGTCAATCAGCCCCAGCATTTT.

The gene calls are TRBV24-1 and TRBJ2-5, with 8 bases fitting TRBD2. Germline CDR1 is KGHDR and CDR2 is SFDVKD. Trimming at V came to 5 bases and at J to 4 bases, leaving 11 bases not matched to a gene. The length of the CDR3 is 16 residues. The CDR3 is CATSAVPGRAGETQYF. CDR3 DNA: TGTGCCACCAGTGCCGTCCCCGGGAGGGCCGGAGAGACCCAGTACTTC.

This clone was detected only once. The J gene is TRBJ2-7, the V gene TRBV5-1; 8 bases align to TRBD1. Germline trimming cut 0 bases from V and 7 bases from J; bases unmatched to any gene: 12. This CDR3 comprises 16 residues. Germline V gene sequence: CDR1 SGHRS, CDR2 YFSETQ. Here the CDR3 reads CASSLEDRAGWGEQYF. The CDR3 DNA follows: TGCGCCAGCAGCTTGGAGGACAGGGCAGGGTGGGGGGAGCAGTACTTC.

CDR3 sequence reads: CASRLGTDVYGYTF. CDR3 coding DNA: TGCGCCAGCAGGTTAGGGACAGATGTCTATGGCTACACCTTC. The gene calls are TRBV5-1 and TRBJ1-2, with TRBD1 matching 7 bases. From germline, CDR1 is SGHRS and CDR2 YFSETQ. The J segment lost 4 bases and the V segment lost 5 bases, leaving 8 bases of the junction unmatched. The CDR3 is 14 amino acids.

This clone occurred once. The CDR3 DNA reads as TGCAGCGTTAGAGAGGACGGACTCCATTCACCCCTCCACTTT. This translates into CSVREDGLHSPLHF. The J gene is TRBJ1-6, the V gene TRBV29-1; no firm D call. CDR3 length: 14 amino acids. Trimming pared 5 bases from V and 8 bases from J, leaving 16 bases between. Per germline, CDR1 SQVTM and CDR2 ANQGSEA.

The V call is TRBV21-1, the J call TRBJ2-6; whether TRBD1, the table's D call, matches the DNA was not checked. TRBV21-1 is described as a pseudogene. This CDR3 has 17 amino acids. The DNA for the CDR3 is TGTGCCAGCAGCATCGGACAGGGGGCTTCTGGGGCCAACGTCCTGACTTTC. This sequence encodes CASSIGQGASGANVLTF.

V and J are TRBV3-1 (or the pseudogene TRBV3-2) and TRBJ2-2; tentative D call: TRBD1 (6 bases). The CDR3 is 16 residues long. The germline V gene has CDR1 LGHDT and CDR2 YNNKEL (reference sequence). Trimming pared 1 base from V and 6 bases from J, leaving 15 bases between. The CDR3 DNA sequence: TGTGCCAGCAGCCAAGGCACAGGGCTGGTCGCCGGGGAGCTGTTTTTT. This translates into CASSQGTGLVAGELFF.

The count of this clone is one. The chain couples TRBV30 to TRBJ2-7; 9 nucleotides agree with TRBD1. This CDR3 contains 13 residues. Germline CDR1 GTSNPN, CDR2 SVGIG (reference sequence). The J segment lost 9 bases and the V segment lost 3 bases, leaving 9 bases of the junction unmatched. The CDR3 loop is CAWRTGGGEAQYF. Written as DNA, the CDR3 is TGTGCCTGGAGAACAGGGGGCGGAGAGGCGCAGTACTTC.

The chain links TRBV5-6 to TRBJ1-2, with a tentative D call TRBD1 (5 bases). Germline V CDR1 and CDR2: SGHDT, YYEEEE. V lost 4 bases, J lost 4 bases, and 8 bases lay in between. This CDR3 region has 12 residues. The CDR3 protein is CASSADIYGYTF. The CDR3 region has the DNA TGTGCCAGCAGCGCGGACATCTATGGCTACACCTTC. The complete variable domain, with remaining parts taken from reference TRBV5-6 and TRBJ1-2, reads DAGVTQSPTHLIKTRGQQVTLRCSPKSGHDTVSWYQQALGQGPQFIFQYYEEEERQRGNFPDRFSGHQFPNYSSELNVNALLLGDSALYLCASSADIYGYTFGSGTRLTVV.

CDR3 sequence: CASSLGQGLGNEQYF. The CDR3 DNA follows: TGCGCCAGCAGCTTGGGTCAGGGTCTCGGAAACGAGCAGTACTTC. The genes are TRBV5-1 and TRBJ2-7; D is possibly TRBD1 (5 bases). This CDR3 spans 15 amino acids. Trimming removed 0 bases at V and 5 bases at J, with 15 bases between. Germline V gene sequence: CDR1 SGHRS, CDR2 YFSETQ.

The chain has TRBV5-4 and TRBJ2-7; 8 positions match TRBD1. The CDR3 totals 14 residues. The junction had 4 bases not matched to a gene; V was cut back by 2 bases and J by 3 bases. Germline CDR1 reads SGHNT; CDR2 reads YYREEE (reference sequence). The CDR3 nucleotides are TGTGCCAGCAGCTTCCTCGGGACAGGCTACGAGCAGTACTTC. It yields the protein CASSFLGTGYEQYF.

The V and J genes are TRBV29-1 and TRBJ2-5; 7 nucleotides align to TRBD1. Germline loops: CDR1 SQVTM, CDR2 ANQGSEA. CDR3 length equals 13 residues. J lost 4 bases, V lost 8 bases, and 10 bases had no gene match. The CDR3, as DNA: TGCAGCACTGGTACGGACAGGCTAGAGACCCAGTACTTC. Amino acids: CSTGTDRLETQYF.

The chain couples TRBV29-1 to TRBJ1-2; 7 bases line up with TRBD1. The CDR3 is made up of 12 amino acids. Germline V lookup: CDR1 SQVTM, CDR2 ANQGSEA. The V gene end was trimmed by 6 bases and the J gene end by 7 bases; junction bases not matched to a gene: 8. As DNA, the CDR3 is TGCAGCGTCGGAGACAGGGCGGGTGGCTACACCTTC. It encodes CSVGDRAGGYTF.

The rearrangement uses TRBV6-5 and TRBJ2-1; the match to TRBD1 covers 7 bases. Trimming removed 5 bases from V and 5 bases from J; junction bases left unmatched: 3. The CDR3 sequence is 13 residues long. From germline, CDR1 is MNHEY and CDR2 SVGAGI. The CDR3 region is CASSRTGDNEQFF. The CDR3 nucleotides read TGTGCCAGCAGTCGTACAGGGGACAATGAGCAGTTCTTC.

The chain couples TRBV11-1 to TRBJ1-6, with 7 nucleotides matching TRBD1. Trimming at V came to 2 bases and at J to 6 bases, leaving 4 bases not matched to a gene. This CDR3 region has 15 residues. Germline CDR1 is SGHAT and CDR2 is FQDESV (reference sequence). CDR3: CASSLSGTVNSPLHF. The CDR3 bases are TGTGCCAGCAGCTTATCCGGGACAGTTAATTCACCCCTCCACTTT.